This TCR beta chain was observed in a study of T-cell memory formation after mild COVID-19. Study at large: Among the donors, TCR clusters were largely specific to each donor. Findings and caveats of the study: Researchers report contracting CD4+ clones mostly in CM and EM, with CD8+ clones in EMRA. Contracting clones from day 15 to 85 had balanced CD4/CD8; later expanders favoured CD4+.

This clonotype was detected only a few times. Its target is unknown. CDR3 length: 13 residues. Trimming cost V 11 bases and J 4 bases; bases outside gene matches: 10. Germline V gene lookup returns CDR1 MDHEN and CDR2 SYDVKM. 5'RACE with constant-segment primers built TCRalpha and TCRbeta cDNA libraries with UMIs. One entry per CDR3 protein results from TCRdb running MiXCR on the 5' RACE reads. The sample yields some 210,000 distinct CDR3 sequences, about 10% seen once. The chain links TRBV28 to TRBJ1-1; 7 positions match TRBD1. Sequencing used PBMCs or a T cell subset sorted from them (not recorded which). This TCR derives from a young man who had mild COVID-19 (a few samples of this study predate the infection). Cell type and time point are not known. The CDR3, as DNA: TGTGCCGTTTACAGGGGAGAGGGCACTGAAGCTTTCTTT. This translates into CAVYRGEGTEAFF.